The T cell receptor beta chain described here comes from a study of blood T cell repertoires in COVID-19. In the study overall: The United States, Italy and Spain supplied acute and convalescent COVID-19 samples. PBMCs, B-cell-depleted T cells, or T cells were the source of the cDNA or gDNA that made up the material.

The germline gives CDR1 KGHSH, CDR2 LQKENI. V dropped 0 bases and J dropped 7; count of bases not matched to a gene: 2. The CDR3 runs 13 residues. In the authors' workflow: Amplifying reference gene primers gave estimates of nucleated cell counts. Sequencing used immunoSEQ multiplex PCR; TCRdb keeps in-frame clones, though not all of them. For V, J and clone size, that table is used; D and trimming come from the DNA. The sample consists of 200,000 to 300,000 clones, roughly 86% of them appearing once. This clone was seen a single time. This chain links TRBV18 with TRBJ1-1, with 7 bases identical to TRBD1. This receptor was taken from a man over 45 with acute or convalescent COVID-19. The sequenced sample was peripheral blood. The CDR3 coding sequence is TGTGCCAGCTCACCACCGCGGGACAGTGAAGCTTTCTTT. This gives the protein CASSPPRDSEAFF.